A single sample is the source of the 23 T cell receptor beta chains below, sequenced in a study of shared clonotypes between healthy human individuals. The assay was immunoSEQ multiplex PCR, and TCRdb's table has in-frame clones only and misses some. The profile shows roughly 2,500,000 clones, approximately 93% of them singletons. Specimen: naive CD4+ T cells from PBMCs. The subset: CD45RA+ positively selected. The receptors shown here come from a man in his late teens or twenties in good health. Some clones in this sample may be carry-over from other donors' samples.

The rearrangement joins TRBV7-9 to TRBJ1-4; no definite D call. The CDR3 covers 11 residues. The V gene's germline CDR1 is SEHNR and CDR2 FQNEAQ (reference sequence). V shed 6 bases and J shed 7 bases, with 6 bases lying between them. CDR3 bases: TGTGCCAGCAGGGCATTTGAAAAACTGTTTTTT. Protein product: CASRAFEKLFF. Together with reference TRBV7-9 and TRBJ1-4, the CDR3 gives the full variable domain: DTGVSQNPRHKITKRGQNVTFRCDPISEHNRLYWYRQTLGQGPEFLTYFQNEAQLEKSRLLSDRFSAERPKGSFSTLEIQRTEQGDSAMYLCASRAFEKLFFGSGTQLSVL.

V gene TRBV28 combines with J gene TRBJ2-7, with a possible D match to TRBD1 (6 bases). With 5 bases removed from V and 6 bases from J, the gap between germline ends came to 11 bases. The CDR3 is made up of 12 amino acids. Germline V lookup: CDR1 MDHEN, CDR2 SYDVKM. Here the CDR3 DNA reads TGTGCCAGCAGTAAGACAGGAACCGAGCAGTACTTC. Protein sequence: CASSKTGTEQYF.

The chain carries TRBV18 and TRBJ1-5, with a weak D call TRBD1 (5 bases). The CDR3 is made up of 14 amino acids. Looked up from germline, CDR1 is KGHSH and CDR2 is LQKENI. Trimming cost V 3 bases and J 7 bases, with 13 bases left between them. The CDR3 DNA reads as TGTGCCAGCTCACCGGGGCAGGCAAGCCAGCCCCAGCATTTT. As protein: CASSPGQASQPQHF.

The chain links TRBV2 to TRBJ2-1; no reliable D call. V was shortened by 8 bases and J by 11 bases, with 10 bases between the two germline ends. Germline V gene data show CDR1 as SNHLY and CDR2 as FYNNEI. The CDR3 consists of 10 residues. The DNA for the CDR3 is TGTGCCAGCTCGGAGCAGAAGCAGTTCTTC. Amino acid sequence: CASSEQKQFF.

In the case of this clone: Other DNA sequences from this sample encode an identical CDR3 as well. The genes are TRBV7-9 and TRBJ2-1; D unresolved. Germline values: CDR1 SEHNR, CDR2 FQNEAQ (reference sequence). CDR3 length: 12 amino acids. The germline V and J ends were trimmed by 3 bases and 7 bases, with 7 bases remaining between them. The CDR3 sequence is CASSLVGNEQFF. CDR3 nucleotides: TGTGCCAGCAGCTTGGTTGGGAATGAGCAGTTCTTC.

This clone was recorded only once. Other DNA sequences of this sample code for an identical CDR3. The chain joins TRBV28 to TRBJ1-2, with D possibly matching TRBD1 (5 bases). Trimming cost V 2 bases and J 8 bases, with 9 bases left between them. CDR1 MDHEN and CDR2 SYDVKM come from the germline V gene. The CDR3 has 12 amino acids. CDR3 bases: TGTGCCAGCAGTTTAGCGGGGGAAGGCTACACCTTC. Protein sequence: CASSLAGEGYTF.

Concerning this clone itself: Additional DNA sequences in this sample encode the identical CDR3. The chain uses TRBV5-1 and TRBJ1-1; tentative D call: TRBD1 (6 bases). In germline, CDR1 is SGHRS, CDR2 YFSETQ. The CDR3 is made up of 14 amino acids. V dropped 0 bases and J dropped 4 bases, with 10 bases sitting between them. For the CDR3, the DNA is TGCGCCAGCAGCTTGGACAGGGTTGGCACTGAAGCTTTCTTT. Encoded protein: CASSLDRVGTEAFF. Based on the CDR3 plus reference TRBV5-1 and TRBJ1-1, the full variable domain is KAGVTQTPRYLIKTRGQQVTLSCSPISGHRSVSWYQQTPGQGLQFLFEYFSETQRNKGNFPGRFSGRQFSNSRSEMNVSTLELGDSALYLCASSLDRVGTEAFFGQGTRLTVV.

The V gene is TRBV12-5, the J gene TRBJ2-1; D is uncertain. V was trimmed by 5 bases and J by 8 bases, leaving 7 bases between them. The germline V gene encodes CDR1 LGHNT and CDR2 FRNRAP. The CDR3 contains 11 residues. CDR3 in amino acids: CASGTSDEQFF. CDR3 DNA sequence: TGTGCTAGTGGTACATCCGATGAGCAGTTCTTC.

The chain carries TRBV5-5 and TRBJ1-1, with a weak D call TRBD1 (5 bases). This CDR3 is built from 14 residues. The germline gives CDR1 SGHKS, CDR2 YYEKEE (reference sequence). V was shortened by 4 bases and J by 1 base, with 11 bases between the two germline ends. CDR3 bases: TGTGCCAGCAGCCCCCGAGACAGGAACACTGAAGCTTTCTTT. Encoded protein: CASSPRDRNTEAFF. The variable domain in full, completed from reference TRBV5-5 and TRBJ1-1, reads DAGVTQSPTHLIKTRGQQVTLRCSPISGHKSVSWYQQVLGQGPQFIFQYYEKEERGRGNFPDRFSARQFPNYSSELNVNALLLGDSALYLCASSPRDRNTEAFFGQGTRLTVV.

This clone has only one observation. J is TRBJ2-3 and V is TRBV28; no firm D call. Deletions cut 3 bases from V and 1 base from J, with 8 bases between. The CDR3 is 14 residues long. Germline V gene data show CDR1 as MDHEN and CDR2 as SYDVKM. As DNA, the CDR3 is TGTGCCAGCAGTTTCTTAGGCCGCACAGATACGCAGTATTTT. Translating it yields CASSFLGRTDTQYF. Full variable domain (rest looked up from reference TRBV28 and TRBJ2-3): DVKVTQSSRYLVKRTGEKVFLECVQDMDHENMFWYRQDPGLGLRLIYFSYDVKMKEKGDIPEGYSVSREKKERFSLILESASTNQTSMYLCASSFLGRTDTQYFGPGTRLTVL.

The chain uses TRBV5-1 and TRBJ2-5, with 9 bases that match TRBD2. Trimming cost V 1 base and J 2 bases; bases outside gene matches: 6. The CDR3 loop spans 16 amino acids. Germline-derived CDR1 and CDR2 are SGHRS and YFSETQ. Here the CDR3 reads CASSLRASGAQETQYF. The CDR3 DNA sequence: TGCGCCAGCAGCTTGAGGGCTAGCGGGGCTCAAGAGACCCAGTACTTC.

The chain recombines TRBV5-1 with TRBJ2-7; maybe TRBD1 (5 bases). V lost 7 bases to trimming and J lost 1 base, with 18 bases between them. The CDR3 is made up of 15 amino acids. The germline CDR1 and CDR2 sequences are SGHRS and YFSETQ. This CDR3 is CASGRLDSASYEQYF. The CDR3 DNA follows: TGCGCCAGCGGCCGGCTAGACAGTGCTTCCTACGAGCAGTACTTC.

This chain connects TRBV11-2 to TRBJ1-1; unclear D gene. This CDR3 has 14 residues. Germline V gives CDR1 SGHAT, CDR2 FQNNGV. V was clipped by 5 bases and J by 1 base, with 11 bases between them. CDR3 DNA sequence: TGTGCCAGCAGCCCCGTAAGACAGAACACTGAAGCTTTCTTT. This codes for CASSPVRQNTEAFF.

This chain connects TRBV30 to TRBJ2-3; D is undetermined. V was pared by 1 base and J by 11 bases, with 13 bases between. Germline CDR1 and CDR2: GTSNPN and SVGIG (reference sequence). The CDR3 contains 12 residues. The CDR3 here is CAWSDSAPGQYF. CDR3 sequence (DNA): TGTGCCTGGAGTGATTCCGCACCGGGGCAGTATTTT.

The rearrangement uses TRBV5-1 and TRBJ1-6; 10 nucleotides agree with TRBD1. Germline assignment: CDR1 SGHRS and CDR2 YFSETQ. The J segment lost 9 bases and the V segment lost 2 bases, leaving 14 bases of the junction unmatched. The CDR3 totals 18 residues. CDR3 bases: TGCGCCAGCAGCTTTAGTTTCCGACAGGGGGCGCCGGGTTCACCCCTCCACTTT. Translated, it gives CASSFSFRQGAPGSPLHF.

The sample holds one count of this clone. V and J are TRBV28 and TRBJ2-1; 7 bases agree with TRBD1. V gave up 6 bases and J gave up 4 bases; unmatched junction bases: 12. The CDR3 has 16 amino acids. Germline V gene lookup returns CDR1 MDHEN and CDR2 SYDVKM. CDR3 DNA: TGTGCCAGCAGGACCGACAGGGCGTTTGCTTACAATGAGCAGTTCTTC. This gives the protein CASRTDRAFAYNEQFF.

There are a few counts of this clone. CDR3 nucleotide sequence: TGTGCCAGCAGTTTATACAGGGGGTCGGGGCAAGAGACCCAGTACTTC. Residues: CASSLYRGSGQETQYF. The rearrangement joins TRBV27 to TRBJ2-5; 8 bases agree with TRBD1. The CDR3 sequence is 16 residues long. CDR1 and CDR2 (germline): MNHEY, SMNVEV (reference sequence). The V and J ends lost 1 base and 2 bases, in that order; junction bases with no gene match: 6.

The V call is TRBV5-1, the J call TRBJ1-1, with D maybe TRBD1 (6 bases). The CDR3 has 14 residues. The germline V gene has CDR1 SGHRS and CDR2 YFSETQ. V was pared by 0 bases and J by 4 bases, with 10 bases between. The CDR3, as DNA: TGCGCCAGCAGCTTGGTTACAGGGCCCACTGAAGCTTTCTTT. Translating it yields CASSLVTGPTEAFF.

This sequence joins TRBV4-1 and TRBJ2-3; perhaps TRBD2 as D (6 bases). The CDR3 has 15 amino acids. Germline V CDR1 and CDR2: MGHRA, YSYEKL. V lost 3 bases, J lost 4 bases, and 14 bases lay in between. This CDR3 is CASSHGTAEPDTQYF. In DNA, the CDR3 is TGCGCCAGCAGCCACGGGACTGCCGAACCAGATACGCAGTATTTT.

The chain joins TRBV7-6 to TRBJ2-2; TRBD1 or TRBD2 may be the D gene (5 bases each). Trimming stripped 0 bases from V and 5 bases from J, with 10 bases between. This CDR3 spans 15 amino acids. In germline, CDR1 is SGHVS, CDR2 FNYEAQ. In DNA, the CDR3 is TGTGCCAGCAGCTTAGCGGGACGAATTACCGGGGAGCTGTTTTTT. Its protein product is CASSLAGRITGELFF.

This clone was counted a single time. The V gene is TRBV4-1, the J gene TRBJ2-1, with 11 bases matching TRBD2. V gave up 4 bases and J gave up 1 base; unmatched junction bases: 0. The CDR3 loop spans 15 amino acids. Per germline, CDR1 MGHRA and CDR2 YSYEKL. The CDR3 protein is CASSLAGGSYNEQFF. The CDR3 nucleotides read TGCGCCAGCAGCCTAGCGGGAGGGTCCTACAATGAGCAGTTCTTC.

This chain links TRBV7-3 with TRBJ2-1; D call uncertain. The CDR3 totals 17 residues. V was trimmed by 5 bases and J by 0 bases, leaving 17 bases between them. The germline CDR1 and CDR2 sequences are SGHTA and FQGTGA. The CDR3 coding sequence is TGTGCCAGCAGCCCCCGGGCGGCAGGAAGCTCCTACAATGAGCAGTTCTTC. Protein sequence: CASSPRAAGSSYNEQFF.

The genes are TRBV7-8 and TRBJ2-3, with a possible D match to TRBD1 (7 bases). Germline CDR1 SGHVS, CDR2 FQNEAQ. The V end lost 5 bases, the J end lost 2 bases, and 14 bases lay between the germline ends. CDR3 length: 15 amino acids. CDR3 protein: CASSQRQGLTDTQYF. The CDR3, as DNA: TGTGCCAGCAGCCAACGACAGGGACTCACAGATACGCAGTATTTT. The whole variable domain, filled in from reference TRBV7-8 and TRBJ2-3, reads GAGVSQSPRYKVAKRGQDVALRCDPISGHVSLFWYQQALGQGPEFLTYFQNEAQLDKSGLPSDRFFAERPEGSVSTLKIQRTQQEDSAVYLCASSQRQGLTDTQYFGPGTRLTVL.